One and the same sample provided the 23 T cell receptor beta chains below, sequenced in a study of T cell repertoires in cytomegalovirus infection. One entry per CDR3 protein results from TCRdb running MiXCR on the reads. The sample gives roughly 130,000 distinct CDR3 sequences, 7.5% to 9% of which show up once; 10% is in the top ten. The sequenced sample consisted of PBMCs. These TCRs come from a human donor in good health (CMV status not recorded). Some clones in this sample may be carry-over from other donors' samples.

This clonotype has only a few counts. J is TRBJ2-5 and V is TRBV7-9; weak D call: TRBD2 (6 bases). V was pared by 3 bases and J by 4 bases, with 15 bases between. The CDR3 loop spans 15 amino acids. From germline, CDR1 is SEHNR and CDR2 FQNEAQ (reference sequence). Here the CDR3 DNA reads TGTGCCAGCAGCTTGGGCCGTGGGGGAGGAGAGACCCAGTACTTC. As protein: CASSLGRGGGETQYF.

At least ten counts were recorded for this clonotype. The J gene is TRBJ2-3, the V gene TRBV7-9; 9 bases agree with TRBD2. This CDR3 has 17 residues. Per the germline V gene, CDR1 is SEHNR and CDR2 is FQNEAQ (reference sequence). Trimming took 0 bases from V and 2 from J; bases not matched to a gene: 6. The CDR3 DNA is TGTGCCAGCAGCTTAGCGGCCCAGCGGGGGGCCACAGATACGCAGTATTTT. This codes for CASSLAAQRGATDTQYF.

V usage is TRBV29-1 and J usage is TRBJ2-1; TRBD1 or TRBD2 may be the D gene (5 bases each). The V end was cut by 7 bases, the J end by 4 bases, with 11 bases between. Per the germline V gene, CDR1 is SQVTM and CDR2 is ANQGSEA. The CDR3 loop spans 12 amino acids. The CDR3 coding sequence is TGCAGCGCCCGGGACGGGTACAATGAGCAGTTCTTC. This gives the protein CSARDGYNEQFF.

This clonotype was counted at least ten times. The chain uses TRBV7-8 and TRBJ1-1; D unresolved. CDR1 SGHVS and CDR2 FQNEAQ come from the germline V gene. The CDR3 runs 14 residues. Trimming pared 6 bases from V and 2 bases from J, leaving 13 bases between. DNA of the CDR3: TGTGCCAGCAGAGTCGGGGTTTCCAACACTGAAGCTTTCTTT. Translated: CASRVGVSNTEAFF.

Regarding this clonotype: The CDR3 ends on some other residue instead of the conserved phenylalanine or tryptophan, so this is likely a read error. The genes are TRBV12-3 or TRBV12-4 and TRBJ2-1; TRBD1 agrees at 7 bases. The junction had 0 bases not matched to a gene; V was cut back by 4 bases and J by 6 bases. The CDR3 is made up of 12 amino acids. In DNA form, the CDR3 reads TGTGCCAGCAGTTCAGGGGGCAATGAGCAGTTCGTC. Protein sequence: CASSSGGNEQFV.

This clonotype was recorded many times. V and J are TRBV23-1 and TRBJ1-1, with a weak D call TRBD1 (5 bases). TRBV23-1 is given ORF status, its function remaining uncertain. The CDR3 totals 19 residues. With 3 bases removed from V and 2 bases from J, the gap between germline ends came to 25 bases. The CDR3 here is CASSHEAYQPGQPNTEAFF. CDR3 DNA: TGCGCCAGCAGTCATGAAGCCTACCAGCCGGGGCAACCTAACACTGAAGCTTTCTTT.

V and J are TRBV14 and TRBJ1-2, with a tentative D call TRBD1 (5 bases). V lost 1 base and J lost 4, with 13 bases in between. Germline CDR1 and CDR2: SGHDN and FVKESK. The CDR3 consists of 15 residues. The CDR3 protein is CASSQVRGLGYGYTF. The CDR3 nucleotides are TGTGCCAGCAGCCAAGTTCGGGGACTTGGCTATGGCTACACCTTC.

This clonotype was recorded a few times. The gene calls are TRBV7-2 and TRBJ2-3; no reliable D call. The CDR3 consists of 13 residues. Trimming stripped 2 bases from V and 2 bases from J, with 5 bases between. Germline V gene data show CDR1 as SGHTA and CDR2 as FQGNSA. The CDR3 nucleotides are TGTGCCAGCAGCTTACTCAACACAGATACGCAGTATTTT. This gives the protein CASSLLNTDTQYF.

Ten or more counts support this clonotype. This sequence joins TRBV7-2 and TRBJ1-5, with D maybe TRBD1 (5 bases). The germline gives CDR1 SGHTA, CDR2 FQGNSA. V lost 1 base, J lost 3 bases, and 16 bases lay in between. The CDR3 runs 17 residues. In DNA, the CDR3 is TGTGCCAGCAGCTTAGGCAGGGACCCTAGGGACAATCAGCCCCAGCATTTT. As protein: CASSLGRDPRDNQPQHF.

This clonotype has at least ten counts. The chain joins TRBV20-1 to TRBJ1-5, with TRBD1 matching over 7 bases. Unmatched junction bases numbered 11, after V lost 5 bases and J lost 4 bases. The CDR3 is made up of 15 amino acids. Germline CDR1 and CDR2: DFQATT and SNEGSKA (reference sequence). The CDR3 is CSADPGGTENQPQHF. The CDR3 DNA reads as TGCAGTGCTGATCCCGGCGGGACAGAGAATCAGCCCCAGCATTTT.

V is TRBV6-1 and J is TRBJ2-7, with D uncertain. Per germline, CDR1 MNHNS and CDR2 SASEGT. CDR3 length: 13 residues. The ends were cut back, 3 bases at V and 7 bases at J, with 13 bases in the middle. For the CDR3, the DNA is TGTGCCAGCAGTGATACCGTACGTAGGGAGCAGTACTTC. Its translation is CASSDTVRREQYF.

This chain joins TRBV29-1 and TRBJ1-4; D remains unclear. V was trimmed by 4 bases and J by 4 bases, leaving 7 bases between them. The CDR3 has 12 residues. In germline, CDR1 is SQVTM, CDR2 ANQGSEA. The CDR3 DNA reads TGCAGCGTTGTGGCCGATAATGAAAAACTGTTTTTT. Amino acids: CSVVADNEKLFF.

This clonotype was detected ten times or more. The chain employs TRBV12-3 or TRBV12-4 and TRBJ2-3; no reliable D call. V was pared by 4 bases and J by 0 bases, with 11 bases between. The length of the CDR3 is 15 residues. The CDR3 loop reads CASSSTVESTDTQYF. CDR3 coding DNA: TGTGCCAGCAGTTCTACCGTCGAGAGCACAGATACGCAGTATTTT.

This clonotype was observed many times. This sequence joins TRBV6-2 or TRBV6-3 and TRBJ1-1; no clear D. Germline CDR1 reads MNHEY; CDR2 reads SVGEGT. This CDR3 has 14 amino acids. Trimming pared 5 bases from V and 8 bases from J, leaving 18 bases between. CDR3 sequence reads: CASSTNRAPGEAFF. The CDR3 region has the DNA TGTGCCAGCAGTACCAACCGGGCCCCTGGGGAAGCTTTCTTT.

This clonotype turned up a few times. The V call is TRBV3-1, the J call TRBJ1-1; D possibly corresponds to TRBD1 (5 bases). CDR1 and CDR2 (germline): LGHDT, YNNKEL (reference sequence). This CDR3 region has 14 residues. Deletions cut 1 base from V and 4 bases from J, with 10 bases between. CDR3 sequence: CASSQGDSSTEAFF. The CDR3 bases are TGTGCCAGCAGCCAAGGCGACAGTAGCACTGAAGCTTTCTTT.

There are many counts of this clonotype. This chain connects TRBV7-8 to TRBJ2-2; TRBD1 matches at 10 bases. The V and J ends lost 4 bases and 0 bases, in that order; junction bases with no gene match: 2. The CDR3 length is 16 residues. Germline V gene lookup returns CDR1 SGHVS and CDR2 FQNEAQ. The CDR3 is CASSYGQGANTGELFF. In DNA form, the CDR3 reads TGTGCCAGCAGCTACGGACAGGGGGCGAACACCGGGGAGCTGTTTTTT.

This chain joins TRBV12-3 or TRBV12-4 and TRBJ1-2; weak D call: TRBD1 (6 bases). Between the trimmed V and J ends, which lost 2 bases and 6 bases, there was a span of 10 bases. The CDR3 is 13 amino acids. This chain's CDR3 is CASSLRTANGYTF. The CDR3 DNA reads TGTGCCAGCAGTTTAAGGACAGCTAATGGCTACACCTTC.

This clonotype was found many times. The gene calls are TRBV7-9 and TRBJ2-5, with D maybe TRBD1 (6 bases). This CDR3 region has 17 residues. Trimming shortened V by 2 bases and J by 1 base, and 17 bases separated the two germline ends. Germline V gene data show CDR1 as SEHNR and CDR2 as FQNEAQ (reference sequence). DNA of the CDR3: TGTGCCAGCAGCTTACTCCGGTTAGACAGGACCCAAGAGACCCAGTACTTC. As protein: CASSLLRLDRTQETQYF.

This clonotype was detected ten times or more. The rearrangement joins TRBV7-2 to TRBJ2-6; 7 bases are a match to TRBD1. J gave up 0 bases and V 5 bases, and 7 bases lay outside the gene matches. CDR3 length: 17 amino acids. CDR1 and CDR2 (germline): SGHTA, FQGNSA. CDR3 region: CASSTRDSSSGANVLTF. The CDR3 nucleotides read TGTGCCAGCAGCACCCGGGACAGTAGCTCTGGGGCCAACGTCCTGACTTTC.

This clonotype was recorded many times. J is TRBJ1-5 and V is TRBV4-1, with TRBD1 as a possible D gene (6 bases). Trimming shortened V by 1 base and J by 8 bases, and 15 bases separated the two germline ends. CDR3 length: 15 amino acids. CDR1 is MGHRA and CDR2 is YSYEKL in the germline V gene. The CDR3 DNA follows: TGCGCCAGCAGCCAAGCCCAGGACAGCACAAAGCCCCAGCATTTT. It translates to CASSQAQDSTKPQHF.

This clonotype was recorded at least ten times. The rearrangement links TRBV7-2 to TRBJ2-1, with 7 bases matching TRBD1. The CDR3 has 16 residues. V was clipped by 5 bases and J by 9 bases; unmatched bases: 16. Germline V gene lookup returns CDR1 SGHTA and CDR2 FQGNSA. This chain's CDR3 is CASSPDVGTVSAEQFF. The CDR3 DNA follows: TGTGCCAGCAGCCCAGATGTAGGGACAGTTTCGGCTGAGCAGTTCTTC.

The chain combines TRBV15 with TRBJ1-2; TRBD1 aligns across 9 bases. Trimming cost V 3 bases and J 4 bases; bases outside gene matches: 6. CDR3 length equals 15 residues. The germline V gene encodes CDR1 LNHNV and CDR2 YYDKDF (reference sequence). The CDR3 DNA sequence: TGTGCCACCAGCAGGGACAGGGGAGATAGCTATGGCTACACCTTC. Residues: CATSRDRGDSYGYTF.

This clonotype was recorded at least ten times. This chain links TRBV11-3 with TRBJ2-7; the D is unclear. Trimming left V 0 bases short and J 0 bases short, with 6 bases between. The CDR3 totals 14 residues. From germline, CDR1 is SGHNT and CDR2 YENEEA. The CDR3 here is CASSLDSSSYEQYV. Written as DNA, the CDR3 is TGTGCCAGCAGCTTAGATAGTAGCTCCTACGAGCAGTACGTC.